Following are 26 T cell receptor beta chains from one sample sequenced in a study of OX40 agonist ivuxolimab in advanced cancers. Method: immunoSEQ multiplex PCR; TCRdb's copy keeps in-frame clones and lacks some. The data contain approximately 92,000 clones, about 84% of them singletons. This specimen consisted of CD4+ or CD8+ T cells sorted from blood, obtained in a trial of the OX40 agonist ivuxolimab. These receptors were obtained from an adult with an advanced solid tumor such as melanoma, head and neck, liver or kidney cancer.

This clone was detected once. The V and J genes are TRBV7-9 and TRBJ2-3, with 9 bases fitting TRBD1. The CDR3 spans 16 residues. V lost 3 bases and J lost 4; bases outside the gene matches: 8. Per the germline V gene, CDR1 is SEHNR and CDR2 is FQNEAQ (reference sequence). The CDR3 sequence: CASSFLPGQGSDTQYF. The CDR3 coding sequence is TGTGCCAGCAGCTTCTTACCGGGACAGGGCTCAGATACGCAGTATTTT.

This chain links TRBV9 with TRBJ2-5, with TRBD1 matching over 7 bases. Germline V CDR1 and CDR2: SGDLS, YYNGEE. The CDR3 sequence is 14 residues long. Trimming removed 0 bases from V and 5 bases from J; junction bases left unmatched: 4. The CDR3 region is CASSVGTGRETQYF. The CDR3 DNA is TGTGCCAGCAGCGTAGGGACAGGCAGGGAGACCCAGTACTTC. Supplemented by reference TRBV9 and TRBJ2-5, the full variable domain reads DSGVTQTPKHLITATGQRVTLRCSPRSGDLSVYWYQQSLDQGLQFLIQYYNGEERAKGNILERFSAQQFPDLHSELNLSSLELGDSALYFCASSVGTGRETQYFGPGTRLLVL.

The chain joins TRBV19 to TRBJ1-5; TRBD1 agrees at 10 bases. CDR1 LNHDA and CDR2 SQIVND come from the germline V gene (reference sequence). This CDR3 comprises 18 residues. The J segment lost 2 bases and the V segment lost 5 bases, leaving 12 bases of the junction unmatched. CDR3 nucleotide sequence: TGTGCCAGTAGTGACCCCGGGACAGGGGTTATAGGCAATCAGCCCCAGCATTTT. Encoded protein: CASSDPGTGVIGNQPQHF.

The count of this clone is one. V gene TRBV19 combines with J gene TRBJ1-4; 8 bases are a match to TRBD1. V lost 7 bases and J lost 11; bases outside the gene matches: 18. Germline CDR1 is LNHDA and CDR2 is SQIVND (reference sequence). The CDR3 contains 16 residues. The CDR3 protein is CASTFKSRDRLSKLFF. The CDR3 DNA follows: TGTGCCAGTACCTTCAAAAGCCGGGACAGGTTGTCGAAACTGTTTTTT.

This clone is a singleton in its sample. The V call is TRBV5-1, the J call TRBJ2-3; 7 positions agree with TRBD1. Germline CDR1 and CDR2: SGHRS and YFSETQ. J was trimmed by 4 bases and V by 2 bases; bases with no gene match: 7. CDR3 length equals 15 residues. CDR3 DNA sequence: TGCGCCAGCAGCTTCCGGGACAGCCCCCCAGATACGCAGTATTTT. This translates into CASSFRDSPPDTQYF.

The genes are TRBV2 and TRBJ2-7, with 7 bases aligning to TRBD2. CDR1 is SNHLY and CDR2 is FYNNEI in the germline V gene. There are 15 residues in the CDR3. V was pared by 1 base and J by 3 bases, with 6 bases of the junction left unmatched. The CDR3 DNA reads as TGTGCCAGCAGTGAAGGGACTAGTCCACGCTACGAGCAGTACTTC. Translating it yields CASSEGTSPRYEQYF.

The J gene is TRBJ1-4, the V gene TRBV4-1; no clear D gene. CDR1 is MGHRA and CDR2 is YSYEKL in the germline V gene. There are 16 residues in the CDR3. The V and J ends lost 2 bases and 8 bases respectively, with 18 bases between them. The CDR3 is CASSQRGEGLGEKLFF. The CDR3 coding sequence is TGCGCCAGCAGCCAAAGAGGTGAAGGGCTAGGAGAAAAACTGTTTTTT.

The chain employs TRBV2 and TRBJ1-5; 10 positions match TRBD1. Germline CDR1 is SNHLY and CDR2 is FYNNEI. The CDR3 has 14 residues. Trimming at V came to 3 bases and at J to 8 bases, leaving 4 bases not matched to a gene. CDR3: CASSDRTGGEPQHF. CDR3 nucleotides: TGTGCCAGCAGTGACAGGACAGGGGGGGAGCCCCAGCATTTT.

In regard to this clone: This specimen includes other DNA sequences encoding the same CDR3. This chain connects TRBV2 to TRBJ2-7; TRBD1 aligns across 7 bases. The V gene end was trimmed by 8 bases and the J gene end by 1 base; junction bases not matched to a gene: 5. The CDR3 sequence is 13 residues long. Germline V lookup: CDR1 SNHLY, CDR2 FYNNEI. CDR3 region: CASSGTASYEQYF. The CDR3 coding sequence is TGTGCCAGCTCCGGGACAGCATCCTACGAGCAGTACTTC.

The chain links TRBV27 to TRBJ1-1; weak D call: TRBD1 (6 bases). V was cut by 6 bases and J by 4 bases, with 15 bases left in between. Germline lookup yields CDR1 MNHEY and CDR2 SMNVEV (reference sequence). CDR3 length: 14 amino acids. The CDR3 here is CASSPTGRITEAFF. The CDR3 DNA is TGTGCCAGCAGCCCTACAGGGAGGATCACTGAAGCTTTCTTT.

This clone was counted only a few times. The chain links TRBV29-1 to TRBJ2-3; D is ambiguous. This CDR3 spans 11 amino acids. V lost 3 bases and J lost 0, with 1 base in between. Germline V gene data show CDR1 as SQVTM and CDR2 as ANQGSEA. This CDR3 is CSVDSTDTQYF. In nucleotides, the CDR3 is TGCAGCGTTGATAGCACAGATACGCAGTATTTT.

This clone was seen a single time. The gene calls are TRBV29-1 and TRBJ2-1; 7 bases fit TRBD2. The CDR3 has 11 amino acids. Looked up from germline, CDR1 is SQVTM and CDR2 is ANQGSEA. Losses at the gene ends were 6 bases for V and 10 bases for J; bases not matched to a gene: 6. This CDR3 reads CSVGTNREQFF. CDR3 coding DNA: TGCAGCGTCGGGACTAATCGCGAGCAGTTCTTC.

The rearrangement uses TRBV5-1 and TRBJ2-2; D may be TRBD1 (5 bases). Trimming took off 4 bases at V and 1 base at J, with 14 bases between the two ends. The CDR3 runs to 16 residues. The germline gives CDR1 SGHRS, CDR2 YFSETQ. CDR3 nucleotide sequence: TGCGCCAGCAGCGCCAGGGCAGCTATGAACACCGGGGAGCTGTTTTTT. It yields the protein CASSARAAMNTGELFF.

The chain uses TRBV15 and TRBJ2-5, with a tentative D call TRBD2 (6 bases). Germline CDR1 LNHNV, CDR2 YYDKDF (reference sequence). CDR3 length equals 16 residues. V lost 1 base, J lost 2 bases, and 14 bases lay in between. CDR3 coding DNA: TGTGCCACCAGCAGAGGGCGGGACGGCGGTCAAGAGACCCAGTACTTC. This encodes CATSRGRDGGQETQYF.

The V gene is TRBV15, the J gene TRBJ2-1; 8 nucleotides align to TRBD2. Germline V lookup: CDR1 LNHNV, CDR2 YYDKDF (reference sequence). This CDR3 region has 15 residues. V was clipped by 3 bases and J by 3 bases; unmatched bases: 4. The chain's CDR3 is CATSRAGTSYNEQFF. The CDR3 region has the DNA TGTGCCACCAGCAGGGCCGGGACTAGCTACAATGAGCAGTTCTTC. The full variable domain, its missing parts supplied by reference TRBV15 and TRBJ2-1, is DAMVIQNPRYQVTQFGKPVTLSCSQTLNHNVMYWYQQKSSQAPKLLFHYYDKDFNNEADTPDNFQSRRPNTSFCFLDIRSPGLGDTAMYLCATSRAGTSYNEQFFGPGTRLTVL.

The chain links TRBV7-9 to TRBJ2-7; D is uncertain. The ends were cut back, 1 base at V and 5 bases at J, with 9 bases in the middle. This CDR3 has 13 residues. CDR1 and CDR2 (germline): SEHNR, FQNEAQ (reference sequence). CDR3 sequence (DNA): TGTGCCAGCAGCTTAGATAGTAGAAACGAGCAGTACTTC. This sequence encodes CASSLDSRNEQYF. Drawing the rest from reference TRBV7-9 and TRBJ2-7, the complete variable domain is DTGVSQNPRHKITKRGQNVTFRCDPISEHNRLYWYRQTLGQGPEFLTYFQNEAQLEKSRLLSDRFSAERPKGSFSTLEIQRTEQGDSAMYLCASSLDSRNEQYFGPGTRLTVT.

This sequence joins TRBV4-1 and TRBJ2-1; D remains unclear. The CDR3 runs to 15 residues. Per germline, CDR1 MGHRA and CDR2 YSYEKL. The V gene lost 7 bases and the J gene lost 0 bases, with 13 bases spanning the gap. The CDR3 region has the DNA TGCGCCAGCACCCACGCAGGCTTCTCCTACAATGAGCAGTTCTTC. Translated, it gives CASTHAGFSYNEQFF.

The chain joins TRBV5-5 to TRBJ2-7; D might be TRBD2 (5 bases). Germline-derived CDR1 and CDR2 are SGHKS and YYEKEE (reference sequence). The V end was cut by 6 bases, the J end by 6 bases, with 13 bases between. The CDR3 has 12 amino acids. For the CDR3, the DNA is TGTGCCAGCACCGTGGTGAGGGTCGAGCAGTACTTC. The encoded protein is CASTVVRVEQYF.

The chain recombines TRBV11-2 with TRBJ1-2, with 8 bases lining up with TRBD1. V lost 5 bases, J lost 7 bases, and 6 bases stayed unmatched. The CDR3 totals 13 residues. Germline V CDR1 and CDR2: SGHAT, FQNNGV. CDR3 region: CASSVTGEGGYTF. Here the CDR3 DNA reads TGTGCCAGCAGCGTGACAGGGGAGGGTGGCTACACCTTC.

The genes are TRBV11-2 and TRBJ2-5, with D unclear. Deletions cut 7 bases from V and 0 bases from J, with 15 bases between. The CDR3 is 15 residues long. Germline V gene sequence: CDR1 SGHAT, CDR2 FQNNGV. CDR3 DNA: TGTGCCAGCACTTCGAGACCAACAGACCAAGAGACCCAGTACTTC. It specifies CASTSRPTDQETQYF. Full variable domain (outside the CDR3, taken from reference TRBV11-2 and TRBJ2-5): EAGVAQSPRYKIIEKRQSVAFWCNPISGHATLYWYQQILGQGPKLLIQFQNNGVVDDSQLPKDRFSAERLKGVDSTLKIQPAKLEDSAVYLCASTSRPTDQETQYFGPGTRLLVL.

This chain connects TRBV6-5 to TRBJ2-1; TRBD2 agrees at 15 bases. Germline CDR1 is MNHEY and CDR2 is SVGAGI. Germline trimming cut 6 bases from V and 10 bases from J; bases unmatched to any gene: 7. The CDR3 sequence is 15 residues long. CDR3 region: CASSPGTSGGREQFF. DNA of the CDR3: TGTGCCAGCAGCCCCGGGACTAGCGGGGGGCGGGAGCAGTTCTTC.

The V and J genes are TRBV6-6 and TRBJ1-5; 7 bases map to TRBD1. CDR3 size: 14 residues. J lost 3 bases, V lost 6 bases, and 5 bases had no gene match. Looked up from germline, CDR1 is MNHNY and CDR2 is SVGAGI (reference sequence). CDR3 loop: CASSPTGNNQPQHF. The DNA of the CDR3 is TGTGCCAGCAGCCCGACAGGGAACAATCAGCCCCAGCATTTT.

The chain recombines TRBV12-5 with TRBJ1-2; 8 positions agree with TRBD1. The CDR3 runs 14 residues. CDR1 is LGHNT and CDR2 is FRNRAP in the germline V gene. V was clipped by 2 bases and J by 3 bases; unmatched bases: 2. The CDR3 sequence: CASGLRDRYYGYTF. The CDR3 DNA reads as TGTGCTAGTGGTTTGAGGGACAGGTACTATGGCTACACCTTC.

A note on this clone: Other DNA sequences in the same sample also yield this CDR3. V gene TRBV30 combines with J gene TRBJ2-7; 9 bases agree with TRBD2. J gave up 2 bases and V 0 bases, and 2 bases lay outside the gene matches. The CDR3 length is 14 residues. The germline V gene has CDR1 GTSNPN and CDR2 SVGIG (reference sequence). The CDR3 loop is CAWSVAGGTYEQYF. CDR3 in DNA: TGTGCCTGGAGTGTAGCGGGGGGTACCTACGAGCAGTACTTC.

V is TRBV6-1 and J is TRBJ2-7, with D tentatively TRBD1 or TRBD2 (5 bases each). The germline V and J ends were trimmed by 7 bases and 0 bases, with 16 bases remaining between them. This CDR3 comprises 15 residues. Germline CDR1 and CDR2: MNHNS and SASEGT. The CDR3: CASISTGTDSYEQYF. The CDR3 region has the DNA TGTGCCAGCATCTCGACCGGGACGGACTCCTACGAGCAGTACTTC.

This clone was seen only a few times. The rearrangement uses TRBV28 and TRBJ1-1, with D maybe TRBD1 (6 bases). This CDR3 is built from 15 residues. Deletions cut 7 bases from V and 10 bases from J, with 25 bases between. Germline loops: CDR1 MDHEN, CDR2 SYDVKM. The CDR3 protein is CASNQGRYSSSGAFF. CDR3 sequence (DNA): TGTGCCAGCAATCAGGGGCGATACTCATCATCTGGAGCTTTCTTT.